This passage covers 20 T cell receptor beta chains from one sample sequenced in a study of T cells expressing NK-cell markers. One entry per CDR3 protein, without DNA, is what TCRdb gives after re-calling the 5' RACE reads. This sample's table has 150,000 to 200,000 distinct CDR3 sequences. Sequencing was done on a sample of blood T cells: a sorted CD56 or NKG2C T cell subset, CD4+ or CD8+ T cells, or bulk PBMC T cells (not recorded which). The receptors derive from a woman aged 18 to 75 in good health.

Here the CDR3 reads CASSGGGARTFF. The J gene is TRBJ1-1, the V gene TRBV28; the D call of TRBD1 rests on TCRdb alone, since no DNA is present to check it. The CDR3 has 12 amino acids. Germline V lookup: CDR1 MDHEN, CDR2 SYDVKM.

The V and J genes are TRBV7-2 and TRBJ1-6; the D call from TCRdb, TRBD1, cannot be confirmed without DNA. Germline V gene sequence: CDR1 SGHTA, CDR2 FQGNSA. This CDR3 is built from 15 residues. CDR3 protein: CASSFRGRRGSPLHF.

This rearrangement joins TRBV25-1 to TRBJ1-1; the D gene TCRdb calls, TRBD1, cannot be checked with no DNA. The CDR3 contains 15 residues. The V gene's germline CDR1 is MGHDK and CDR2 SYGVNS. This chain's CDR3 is CASSENPGAGTEAFF.

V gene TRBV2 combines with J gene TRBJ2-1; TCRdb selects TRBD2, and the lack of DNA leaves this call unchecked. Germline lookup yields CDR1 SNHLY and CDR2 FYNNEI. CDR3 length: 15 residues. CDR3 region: CASIRELAGVSEQFF.

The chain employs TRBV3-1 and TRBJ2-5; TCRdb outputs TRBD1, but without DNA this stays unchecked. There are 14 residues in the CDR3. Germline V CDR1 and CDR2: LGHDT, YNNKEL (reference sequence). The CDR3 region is CASSRSDTQETQYF.

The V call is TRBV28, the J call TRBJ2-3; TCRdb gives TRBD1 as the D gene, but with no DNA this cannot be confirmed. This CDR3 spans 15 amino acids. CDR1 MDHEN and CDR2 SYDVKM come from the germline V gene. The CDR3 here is CASSLGQILTDTQYF.

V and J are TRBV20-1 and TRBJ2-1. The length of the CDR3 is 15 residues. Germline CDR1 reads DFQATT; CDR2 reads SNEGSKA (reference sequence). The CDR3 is CSARIAALSYNEQFF.

CDR3 sequence reads: CASSLRDSNSPLHF. V is TRBV3-1 and J is TRBJ1-6; TCRdb's D call, TRBD1, is unchecked because there is no DNA. This CDR3 region has 14 residues. Germline V lookup: CDR1 LGHDT, CDR2 YNNKEL (reference sequence).

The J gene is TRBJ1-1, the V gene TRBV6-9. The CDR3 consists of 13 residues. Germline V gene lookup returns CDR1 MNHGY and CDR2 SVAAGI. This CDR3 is CASSSEGSTEAFF.

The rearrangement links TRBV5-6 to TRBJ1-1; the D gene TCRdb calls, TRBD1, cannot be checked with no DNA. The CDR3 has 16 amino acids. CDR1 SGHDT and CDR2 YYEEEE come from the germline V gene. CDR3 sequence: CASVNRGDFMRTEAFF.

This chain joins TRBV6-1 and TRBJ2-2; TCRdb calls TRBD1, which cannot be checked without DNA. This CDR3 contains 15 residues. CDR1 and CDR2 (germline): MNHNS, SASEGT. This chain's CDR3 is CASTKTGGGTGELFF.

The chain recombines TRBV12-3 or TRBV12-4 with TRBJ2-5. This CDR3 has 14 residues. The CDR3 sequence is CASSTSGGQETQYF.

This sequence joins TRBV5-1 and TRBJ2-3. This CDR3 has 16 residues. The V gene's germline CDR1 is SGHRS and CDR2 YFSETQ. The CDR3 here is CASNREEGLAGDTQYF.

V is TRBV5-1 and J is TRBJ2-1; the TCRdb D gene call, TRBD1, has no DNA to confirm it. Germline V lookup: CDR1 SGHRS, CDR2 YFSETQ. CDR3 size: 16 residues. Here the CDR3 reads CASSEGIAGTRNEQFF.

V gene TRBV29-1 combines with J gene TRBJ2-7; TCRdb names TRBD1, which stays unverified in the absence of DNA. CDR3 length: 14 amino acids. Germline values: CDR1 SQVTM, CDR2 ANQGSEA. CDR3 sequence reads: CSVEGQGVPYEQYF.

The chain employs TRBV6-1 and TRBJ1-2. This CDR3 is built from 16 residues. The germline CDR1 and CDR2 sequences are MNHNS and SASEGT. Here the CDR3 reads CASRPTTGGIAYGYTF.

The CDR3: CSVKRGMAGELFF. The chain couples TRBV29-1 to TRBJ2-2. The germline V gene encodes CDR1 SQVTM and CDR2 ANQGSEA. The CDR3 is 13 residues long.

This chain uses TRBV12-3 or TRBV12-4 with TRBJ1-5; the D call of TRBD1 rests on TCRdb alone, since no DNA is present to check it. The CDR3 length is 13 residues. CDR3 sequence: CASSTRDRGSQHF.

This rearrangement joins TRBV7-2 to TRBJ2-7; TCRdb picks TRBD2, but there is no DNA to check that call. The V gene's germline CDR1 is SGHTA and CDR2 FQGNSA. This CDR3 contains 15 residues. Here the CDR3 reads CASSFRLAGGYEQYF.

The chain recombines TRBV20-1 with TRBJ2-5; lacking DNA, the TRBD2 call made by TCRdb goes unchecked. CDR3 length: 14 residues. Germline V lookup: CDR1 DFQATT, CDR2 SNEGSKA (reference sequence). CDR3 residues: CSAIVPGRGETQYF.